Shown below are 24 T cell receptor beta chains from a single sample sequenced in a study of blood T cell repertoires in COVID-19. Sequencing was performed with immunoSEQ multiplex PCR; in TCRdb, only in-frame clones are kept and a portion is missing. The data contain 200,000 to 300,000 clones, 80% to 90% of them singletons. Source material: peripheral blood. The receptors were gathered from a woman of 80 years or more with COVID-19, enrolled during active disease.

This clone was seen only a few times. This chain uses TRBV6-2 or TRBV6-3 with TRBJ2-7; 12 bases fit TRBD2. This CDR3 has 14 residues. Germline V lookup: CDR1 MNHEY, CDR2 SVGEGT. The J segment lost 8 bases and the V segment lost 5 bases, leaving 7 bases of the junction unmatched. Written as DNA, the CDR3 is TGTGCCAGCAGTGGACTAGCGGGGACGATTCAGCAGTACTTC. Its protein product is CASSGLAGTIQQYF.

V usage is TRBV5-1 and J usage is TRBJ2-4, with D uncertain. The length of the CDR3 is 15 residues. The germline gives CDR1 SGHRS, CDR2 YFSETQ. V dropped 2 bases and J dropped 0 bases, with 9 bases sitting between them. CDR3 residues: CASSFGWIAKNIQYF. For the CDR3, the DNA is TGCGCCAGCAGCTTCGGGTGGATAGCCAAAAACATTCAGTACTTC.

The CDR3 sequence is CSVRTGSNEQFF. The CDR3 bases are TGCAGCGTTCGGACAGGTTCAAATGAGCAGTTCTTC. The chain links TRBV29-1 to TRBJ2-1; TRBD1 agrees at 7 bases. Germline V CDR1 and CDR2: SQVTM, ANQGSEA. Trimming cost V 5 bases and J 7 bases; bases outside gene matches: 5. This CDR3 is 12 amino acids long.

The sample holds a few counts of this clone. CDR3 DNA: TGTGCCGCTCAGGGACAGAATCAGCCCCAGCATTTT. Its translation: CAAQGQNQPQHF. V is TRBV10-3 and J is TRBJ1-5; 7 nucleotides agree with TRBD1. V gave up 11 bases and J gave up 4 bases; unmatched junction bases: 5. Looked up from germline, CDR1 is ENHRY and CDR2 is SYGVKD. The CDR3 runs 12 residues.

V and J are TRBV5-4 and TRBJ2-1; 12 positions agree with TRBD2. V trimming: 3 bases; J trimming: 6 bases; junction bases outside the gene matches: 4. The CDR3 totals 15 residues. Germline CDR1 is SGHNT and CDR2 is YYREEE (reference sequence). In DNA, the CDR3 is TGTGCCAGCAGCTCCCCGGGACTAGCGGGCAATGAGCAGTTCTTC. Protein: CASSSPGLAGNEQFF.

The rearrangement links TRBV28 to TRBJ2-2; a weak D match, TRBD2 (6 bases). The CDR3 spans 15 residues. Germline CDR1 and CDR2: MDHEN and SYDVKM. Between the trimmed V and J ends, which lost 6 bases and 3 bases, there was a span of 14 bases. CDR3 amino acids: CASRAGGMDTGELFF. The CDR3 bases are TGTGCCAGCAGAGCAGGAGGGATGGACACCGGGGAGCTGTTTTTT.

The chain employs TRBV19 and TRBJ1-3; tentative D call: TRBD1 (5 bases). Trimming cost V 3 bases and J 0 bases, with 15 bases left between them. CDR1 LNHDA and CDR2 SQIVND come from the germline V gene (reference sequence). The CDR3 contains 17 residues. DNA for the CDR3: TGTGCCAGTAGTATCGGCGGGGGTCATGCCTCTGGAAACACCATATATTTT. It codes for CASSIGGGHASGNTIYF.

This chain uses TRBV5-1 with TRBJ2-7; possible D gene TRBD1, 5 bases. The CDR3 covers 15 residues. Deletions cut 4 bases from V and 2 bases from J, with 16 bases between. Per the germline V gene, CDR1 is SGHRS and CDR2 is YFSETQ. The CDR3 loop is CASSRTGGRTYEQYF. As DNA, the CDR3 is TGCGCCAGCAGCCGAACAGGCGGCAGGACCTACGAGCAGTACTTC.

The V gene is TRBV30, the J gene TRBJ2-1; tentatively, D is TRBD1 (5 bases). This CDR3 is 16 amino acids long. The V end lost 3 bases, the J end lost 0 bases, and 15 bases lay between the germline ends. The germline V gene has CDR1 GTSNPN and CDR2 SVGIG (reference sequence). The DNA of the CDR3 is TGTGCCTGGAGGTCGTGGGGCGCGAGCTCCTACAATGAGCAGTTCTTC. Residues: CAWRSWGASSYNEQFF.

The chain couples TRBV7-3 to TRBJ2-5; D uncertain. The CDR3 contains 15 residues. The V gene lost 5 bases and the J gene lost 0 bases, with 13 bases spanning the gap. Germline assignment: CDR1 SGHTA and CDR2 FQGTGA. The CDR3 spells CASSQNGYYQETQYF. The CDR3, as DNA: TGTGCCAGCAGCCAAAACGGGTACTACCAAGAGACCCAGTACTTC.

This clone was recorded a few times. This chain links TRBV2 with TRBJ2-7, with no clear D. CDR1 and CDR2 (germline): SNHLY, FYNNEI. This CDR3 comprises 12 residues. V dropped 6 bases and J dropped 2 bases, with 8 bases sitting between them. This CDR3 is CASSQATYEQYF. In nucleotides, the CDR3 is TGTGCCAGCAGCCAGGCAACCTACGAGCAGTACTTC.

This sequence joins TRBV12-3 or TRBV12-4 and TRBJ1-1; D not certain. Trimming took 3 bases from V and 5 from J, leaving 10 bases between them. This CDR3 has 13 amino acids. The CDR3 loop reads CASSLYEGTEAFF. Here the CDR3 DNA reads TGTGCCAGCAGTTTGTACGAGGGTACTGAAGCTTTCTTT.

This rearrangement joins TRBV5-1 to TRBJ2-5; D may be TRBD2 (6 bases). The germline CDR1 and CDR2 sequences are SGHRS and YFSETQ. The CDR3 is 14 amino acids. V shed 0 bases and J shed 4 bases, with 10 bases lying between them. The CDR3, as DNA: TGCGCCAGCAGCTTGGCCGGGGGAGCAGAGACCCAGTACTTC. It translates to CASSLAGGAETQYF.

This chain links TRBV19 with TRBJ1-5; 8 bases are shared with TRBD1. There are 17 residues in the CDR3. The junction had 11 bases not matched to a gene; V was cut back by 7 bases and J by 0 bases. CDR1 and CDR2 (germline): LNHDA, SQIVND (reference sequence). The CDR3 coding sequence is TGTGCCAGTACCACTGTCCGGACAGGGAATAGCAATCAGCCCCAGCATTTT. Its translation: CASTTVRTGNSNQPQHF. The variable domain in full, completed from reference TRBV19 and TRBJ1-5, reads DGGITQSPKYLFRKEGQNVTLSCEQNLNHDAMYWYRQDPGQGLRLIYYSQIVNDFQKGDIAEGYSVSREKKESFPLTVTSAQKNPTAFYLCASTTVRTGNSNQPQHFGDGTRLSIL.

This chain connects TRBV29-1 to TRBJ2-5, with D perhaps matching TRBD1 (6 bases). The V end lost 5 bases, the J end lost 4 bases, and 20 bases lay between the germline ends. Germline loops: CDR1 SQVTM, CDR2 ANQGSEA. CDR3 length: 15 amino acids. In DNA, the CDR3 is TGCAGCGTTAACCGGGCCCAAAGGGGGATAGAGACCCAGTACTTC. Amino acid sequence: CSVNRAQRGIETQYF.

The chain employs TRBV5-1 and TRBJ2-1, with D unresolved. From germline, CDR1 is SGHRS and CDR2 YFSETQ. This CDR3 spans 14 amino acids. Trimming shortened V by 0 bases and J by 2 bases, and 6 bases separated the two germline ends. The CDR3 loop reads CASSLAAAYNEQFF. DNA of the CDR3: TGCGCCAGCAGCTTGGCCGCGGCCTACAATGAGCAGTTCTTC.

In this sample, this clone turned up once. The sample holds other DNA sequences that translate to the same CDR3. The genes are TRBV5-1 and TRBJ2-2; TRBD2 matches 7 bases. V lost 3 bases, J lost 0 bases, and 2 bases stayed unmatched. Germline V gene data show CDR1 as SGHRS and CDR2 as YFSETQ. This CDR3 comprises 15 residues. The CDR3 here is CASSSGGTNTGELFF. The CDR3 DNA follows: TGCGCCAGCAGCTCGGGGGGAACGAACACCGGGGAGCTGTTTTTT. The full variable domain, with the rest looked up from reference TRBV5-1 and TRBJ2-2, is KAGVTQTPRYLIKTRGQQVTLSCSPISGHRSVSWYQQTPGQGLQFLFEYFSETQRNKGNFPGRFSGRQFSNSRSEMNVSTLELGDSALYLCASSSGGTNTGELFFGEGSRLTVL.

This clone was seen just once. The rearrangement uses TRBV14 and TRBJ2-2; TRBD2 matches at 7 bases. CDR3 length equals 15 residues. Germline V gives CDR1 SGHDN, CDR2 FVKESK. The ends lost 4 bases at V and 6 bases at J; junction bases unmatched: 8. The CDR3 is CASSPLRLAAGELFF. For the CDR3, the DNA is TGTGCCAGCAGCCCCTTGCGACTAGCAGCCGGGGAGCTGTTTTTT.

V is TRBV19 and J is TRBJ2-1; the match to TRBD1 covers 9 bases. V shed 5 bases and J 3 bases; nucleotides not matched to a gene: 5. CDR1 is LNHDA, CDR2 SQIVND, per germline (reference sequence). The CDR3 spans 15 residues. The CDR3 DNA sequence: TGTGCCAGTAGTCTCGGGACAGGGATCTACAATGAGCAGTTCTTC. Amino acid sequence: CASSLGTGIYNEQFF. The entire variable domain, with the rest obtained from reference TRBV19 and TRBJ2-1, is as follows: DGGITQSPKYLFRKEGQNVTLSCEQNLNHDAMYWYRQDPGQGLRLIYYSQIVNDFQKGDIAEGYSVSREKKESFPLTVTSAQKNPTAFYLCASSLGTGIYNEQFFGPGTRLTVL.

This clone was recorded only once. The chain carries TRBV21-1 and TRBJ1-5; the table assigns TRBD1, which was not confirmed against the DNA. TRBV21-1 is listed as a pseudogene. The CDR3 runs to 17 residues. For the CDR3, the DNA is TGTGCCAGCAGCAAAGCGACGACAGACTTTAGCAATCAGCCCCAGCATTTT. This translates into CASSKATTDFSNQPQHF.

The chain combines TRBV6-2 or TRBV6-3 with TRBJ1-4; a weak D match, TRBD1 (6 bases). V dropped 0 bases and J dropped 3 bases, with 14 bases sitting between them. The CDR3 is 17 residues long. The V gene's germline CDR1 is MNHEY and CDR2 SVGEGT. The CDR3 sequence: CASSYSAGQKPNEKLFF. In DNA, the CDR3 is TGTGCCAGCAGTTACTCGGCCGGACAGAAACCTAATGAAAAACTGTTTTTT.

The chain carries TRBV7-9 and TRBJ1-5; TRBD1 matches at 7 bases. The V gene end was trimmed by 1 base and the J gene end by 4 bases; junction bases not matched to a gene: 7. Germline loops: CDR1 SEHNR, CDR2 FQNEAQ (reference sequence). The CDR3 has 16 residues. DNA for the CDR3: TGTGCCAGCAGCTTAGGACAGGGAGTGGGGAATCAGCCCCAGCATTTT. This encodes CASSLGQGVGNQPQHF.

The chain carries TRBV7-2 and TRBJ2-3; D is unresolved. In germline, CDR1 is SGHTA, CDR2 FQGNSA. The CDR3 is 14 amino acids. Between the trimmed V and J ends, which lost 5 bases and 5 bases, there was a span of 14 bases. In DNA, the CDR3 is TGTGCCAGCAGCCTACCGCTACTAAGAGATACGCAGTATTTT. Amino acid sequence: CASSLPLLRDTQYF. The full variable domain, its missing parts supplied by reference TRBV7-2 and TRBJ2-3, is GAGVSQSPSNKVTEKGKDVELRCDPISGHTALYWYRQSLGQGLEFLIYFQGNSAPDKSGLPSDRFSAERTGGSVSTLTIQRTQQEDSAVYLCASSLPLLRDTQYFGPGTRLTVL.

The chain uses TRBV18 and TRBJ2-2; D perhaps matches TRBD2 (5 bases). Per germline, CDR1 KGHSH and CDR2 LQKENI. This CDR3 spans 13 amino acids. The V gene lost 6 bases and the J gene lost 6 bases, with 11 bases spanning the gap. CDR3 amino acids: CASSQIGAGELFF. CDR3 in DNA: TGTGCCAGCTCCCAGATCGGGGCCGGGGAGCTGTTTTTT.